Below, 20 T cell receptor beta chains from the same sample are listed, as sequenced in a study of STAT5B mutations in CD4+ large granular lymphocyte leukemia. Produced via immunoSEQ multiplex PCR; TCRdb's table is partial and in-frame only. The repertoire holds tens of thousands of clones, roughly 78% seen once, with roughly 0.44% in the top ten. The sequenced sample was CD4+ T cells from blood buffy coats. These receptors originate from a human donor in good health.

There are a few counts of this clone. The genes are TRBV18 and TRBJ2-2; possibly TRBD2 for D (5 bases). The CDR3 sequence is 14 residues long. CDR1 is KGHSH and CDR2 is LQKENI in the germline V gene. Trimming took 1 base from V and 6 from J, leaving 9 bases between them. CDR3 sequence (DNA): TGTGCCAGCTCACCACAGGGAGTGTCCGGGGAGCTGTTTTTT. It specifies CASSPQGVSGELFF.

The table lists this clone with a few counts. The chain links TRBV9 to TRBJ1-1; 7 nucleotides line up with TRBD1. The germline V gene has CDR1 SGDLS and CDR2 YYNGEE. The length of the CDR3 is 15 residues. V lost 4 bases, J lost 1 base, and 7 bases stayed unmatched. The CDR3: CASSTRGDRNTEAFF. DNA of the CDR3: TGTGCCAGCAGCACCCGTGGGGACAGGAACACTGAAGCTTTCTTT.

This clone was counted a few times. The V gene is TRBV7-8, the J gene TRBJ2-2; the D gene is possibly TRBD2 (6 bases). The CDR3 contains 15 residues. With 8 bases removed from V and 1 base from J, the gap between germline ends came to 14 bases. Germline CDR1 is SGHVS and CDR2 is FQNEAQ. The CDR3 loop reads CASPSGTQNTGELFF. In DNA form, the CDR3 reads TGTGCCAGCCCTTCCGGGACTCAGAACACCGGGGAGCTGTTTTTT.

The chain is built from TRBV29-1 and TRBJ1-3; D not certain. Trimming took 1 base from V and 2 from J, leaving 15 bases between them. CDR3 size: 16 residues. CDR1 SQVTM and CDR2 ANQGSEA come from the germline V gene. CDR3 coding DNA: TGCAGCGTTGAAGGGCATCCAGAATCGGCTGGAAACACCATATATTTT. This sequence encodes CSVEGHPESAGNTIYF.

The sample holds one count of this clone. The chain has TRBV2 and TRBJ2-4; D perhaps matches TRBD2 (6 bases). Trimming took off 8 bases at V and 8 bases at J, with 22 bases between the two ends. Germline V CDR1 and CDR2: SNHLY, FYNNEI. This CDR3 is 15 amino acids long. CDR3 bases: TGTGCCAGCGGATCAATGGCACTAGCTGGAGACATTCAGTACTTC. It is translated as CASGSMALAGDIQYF.

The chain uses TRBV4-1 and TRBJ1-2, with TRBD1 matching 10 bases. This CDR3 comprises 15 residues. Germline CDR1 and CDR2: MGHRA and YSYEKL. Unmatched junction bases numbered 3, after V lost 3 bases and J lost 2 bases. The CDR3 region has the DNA TGCGCCAGCAGCCAGGAGACAGGGGGCAACTATGGCTACACCTTC. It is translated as CASSQETGGNYGYTF.

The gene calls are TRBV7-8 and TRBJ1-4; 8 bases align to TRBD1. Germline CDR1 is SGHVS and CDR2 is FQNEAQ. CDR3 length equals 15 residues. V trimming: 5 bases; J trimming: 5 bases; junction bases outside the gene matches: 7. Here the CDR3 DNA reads TGTGCCAGCAGCACTCGACAGGGGACGAATGAAAAACTGTTTTTT. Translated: CASSTRQGTNEKLFF.

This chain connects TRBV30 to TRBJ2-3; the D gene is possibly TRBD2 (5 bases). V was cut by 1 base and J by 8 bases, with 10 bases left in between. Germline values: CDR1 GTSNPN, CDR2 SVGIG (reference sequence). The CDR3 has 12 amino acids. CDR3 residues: CAWSASAGTQYF. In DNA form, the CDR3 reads TGTGCCTGGAGTGCCTCCGCGGGTACGCAGTATTTT.

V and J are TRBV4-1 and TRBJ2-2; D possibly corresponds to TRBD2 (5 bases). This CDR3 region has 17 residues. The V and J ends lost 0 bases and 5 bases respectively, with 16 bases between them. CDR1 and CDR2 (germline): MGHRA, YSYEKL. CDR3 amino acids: CASSQEIHVRGTGELFF. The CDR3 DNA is TGCGCCAGCAGCCAAGAAATTCACGTGAGAGGGACCGGGGAGCTGTTTTTT.

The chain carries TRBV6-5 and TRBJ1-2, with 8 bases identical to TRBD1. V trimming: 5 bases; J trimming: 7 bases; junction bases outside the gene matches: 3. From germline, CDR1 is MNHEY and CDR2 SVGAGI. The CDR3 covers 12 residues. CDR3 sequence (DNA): TGTGCCAGCAGTCACCAGGGGGCTGGCTACACCTTC. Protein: CASSHQGAGYTF.

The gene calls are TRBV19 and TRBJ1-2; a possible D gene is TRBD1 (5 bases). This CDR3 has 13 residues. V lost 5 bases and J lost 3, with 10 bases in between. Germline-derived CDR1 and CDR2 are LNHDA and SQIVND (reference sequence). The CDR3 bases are TGTGCCAGTAGTTTGGGGCTGGACTATGGCTACACCTTC. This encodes CASSLGLDYGYTF.

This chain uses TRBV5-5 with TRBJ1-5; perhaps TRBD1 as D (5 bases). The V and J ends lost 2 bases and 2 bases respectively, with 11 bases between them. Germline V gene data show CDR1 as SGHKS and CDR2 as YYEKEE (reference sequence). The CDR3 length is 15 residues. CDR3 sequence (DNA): TGTGCCAGCAGCTTCGGTGGGGGGGGCAATCAGCCCCAGCATTTT. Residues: CASSFGGGGNQPQHF.

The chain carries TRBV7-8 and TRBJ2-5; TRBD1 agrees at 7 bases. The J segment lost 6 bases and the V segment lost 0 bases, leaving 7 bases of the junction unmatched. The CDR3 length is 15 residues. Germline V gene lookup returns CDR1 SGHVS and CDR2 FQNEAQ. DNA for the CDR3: TGTGCCAGCAGCTTAGCCCAGACAGGGATGCAGACCCAGTACTTC. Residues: CASSLAQTGMQTQYF. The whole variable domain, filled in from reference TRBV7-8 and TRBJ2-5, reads GAGVSQSPRYKVAKRGQDVALRCDPISGHVSLFWYQQALGQGPEFLTYFQNEAQLDKSGLPSDRFFAERPEGSVSTLKIQRTQQEDSAVYLCASSLAQTGMQTQYFGPGTRLLVL.

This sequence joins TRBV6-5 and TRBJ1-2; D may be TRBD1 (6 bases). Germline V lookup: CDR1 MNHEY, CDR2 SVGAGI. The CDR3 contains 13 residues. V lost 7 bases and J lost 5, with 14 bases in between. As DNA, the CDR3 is TGTGCCAGCACCTGGGACATATGGTATGGCTACACCTTC. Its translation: CASTWDIWYGYTF.

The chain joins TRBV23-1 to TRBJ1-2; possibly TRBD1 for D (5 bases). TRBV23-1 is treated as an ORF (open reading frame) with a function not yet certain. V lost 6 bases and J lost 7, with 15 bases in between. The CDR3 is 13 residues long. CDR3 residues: CASRQAPLFGYTF. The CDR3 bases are TGCGCCAGCAGACAGGCTCCGCTTTTTGGCTACACCTTC.

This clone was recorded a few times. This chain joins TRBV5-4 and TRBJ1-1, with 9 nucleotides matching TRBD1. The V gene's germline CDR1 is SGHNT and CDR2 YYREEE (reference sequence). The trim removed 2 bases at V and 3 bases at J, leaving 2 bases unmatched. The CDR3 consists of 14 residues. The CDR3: CASSFDRGDTEAFF. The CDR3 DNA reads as TGTGCCAGCAGCTTTGACAGGGGGGACACTGAAGCTTTCTTT.

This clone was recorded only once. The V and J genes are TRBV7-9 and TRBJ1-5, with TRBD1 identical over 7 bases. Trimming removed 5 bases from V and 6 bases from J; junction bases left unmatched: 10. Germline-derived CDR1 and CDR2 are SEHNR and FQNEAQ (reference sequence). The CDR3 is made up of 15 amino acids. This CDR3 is CASSRTGSGGQPQHF. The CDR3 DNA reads TGTGCCAGCAGCAGGACAGGCTCCGGTGGTCAGCCCCAGCATTTT.

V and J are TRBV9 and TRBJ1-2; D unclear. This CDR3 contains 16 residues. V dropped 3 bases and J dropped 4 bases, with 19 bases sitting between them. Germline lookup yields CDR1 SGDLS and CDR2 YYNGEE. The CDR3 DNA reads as TGTGCCAGCAGCGAACTAGGCGGTTCACTGATCTATGGCTACACCTTC. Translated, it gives CASSELGGSLIYGYTF.

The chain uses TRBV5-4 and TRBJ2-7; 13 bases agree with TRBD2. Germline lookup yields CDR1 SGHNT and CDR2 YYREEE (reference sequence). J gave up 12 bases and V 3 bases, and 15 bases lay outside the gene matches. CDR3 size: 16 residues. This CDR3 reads CASSSGLAGAPLGLYF. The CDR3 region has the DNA TGTGCCAGCAGCTCAGGACTAGCGGGGGCCCCTCTAGGTTTGTACTTC.

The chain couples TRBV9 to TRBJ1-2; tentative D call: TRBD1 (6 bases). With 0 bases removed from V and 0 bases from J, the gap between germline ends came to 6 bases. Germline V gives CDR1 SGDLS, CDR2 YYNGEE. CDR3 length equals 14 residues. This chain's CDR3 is CASSVGDTNYGYTF. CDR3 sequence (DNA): TGTGCCAGCAGCGTAGGGGACACTAACTATGGCTACACCTTC.